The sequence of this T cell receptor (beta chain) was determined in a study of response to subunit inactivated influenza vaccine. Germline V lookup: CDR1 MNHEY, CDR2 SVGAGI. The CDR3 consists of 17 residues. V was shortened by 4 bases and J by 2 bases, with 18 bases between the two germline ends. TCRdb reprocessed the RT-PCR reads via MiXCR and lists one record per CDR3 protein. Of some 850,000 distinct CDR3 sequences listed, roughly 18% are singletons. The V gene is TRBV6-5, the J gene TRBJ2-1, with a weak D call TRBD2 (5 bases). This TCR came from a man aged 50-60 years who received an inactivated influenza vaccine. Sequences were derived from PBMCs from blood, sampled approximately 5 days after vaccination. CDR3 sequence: CASSLGLSRSAYNEQFF. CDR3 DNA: TGTGCCAGCAGTTTAGGCCTTAGCCGTAGCGCCTACAATGAGCAGTTCTTC.